This T cell receptor beta chain was captured by sequencing in a study of T cell repertoires in cytomegalovirus infection. Background on the study: Indications of both CMV infection and matching HLA type were provided by public TCR beta signatures. Whole-study results and caveats: Within the response measured ex vivo, HLA-C-restricted CMV-specific TCR beta clonotypes were dominant.

As concerns this clonotype: No antigen is known for it.

TCRdb passed the reads through MiXCR, listing each CDR3 protein once. The sample holds about 920,000 distinct CDR3 sequences, roughly 30% seen once. Germline trimming cut 3 bases from V and 8 bases from J; bases unmatched to any gene: 11. This CDR3 is 16 amino acids long. The input for sequencing was cultured CD8+ T cells from PBMCs, taken from culture after CMV antigen stimulation. The receptor's source is a human donor in good health (CMV status not recorded). Some clones in this sample may be carry-over from other donors' samples. The V gene is TRBV12-3 or TRBV12-4, the J gene TRBJ2-1; 9 positions agree with TRBD1. CDR3 DNA: TGTGCCAGCAGTTTTCCGGACACAGGGGGCAAGGATGAGCAGTTCTTC. It specifies CASSFPDTGGKDEQFF.